This passage covers 21 T cell receptor beta chains from one sample sequenced in a study of T cells expressing NK-cell markers. TCRdb reprocessed the 5' RACE reads; each CDR3 protein has one entry and no DNA is given. The sample holds about 460,000 distinct CDR3 sequences. Input material: blood T cells: a sorted CD56 or NKG2C T cell subset, CD4+ or CD8+ T cells, or bulk PBMC T cells (not recorded which). The receptors derive from a woman aged 50 to 60 in good health.

This chain uses TRBV11-3 with TRBJ1-1; the TCRdb D gene call, TRBD1, has no DNA to confirm it. CDR1 is SGHNT and CDR2 is YENEEA in the germline V gene. The CDR3 sequence is 12 residues long. The CDR3 is CASSLGQGKAFF.

The J gene is TRBJ2-7, the V gene TRBV27; TCRdb's D gene call, TRBD1, goes unchecked for lack of DNA. The V gene's germline CDR1 is MNHEY and CDR2 SMNVEV (reference sequence). The CDR3 contains 14 residues. CDR3 in amino acids: CATRRWATDYEQYF.

The V and J genes are TRBV5-1 and TRBJ2-1; no DNA is available, so the TRBD2 call from TCRdb remains unchecked. There are 14 residues in the CDR3. Germline CDR1 and CDR2: SGHRS and YFSETQ. CDR3 protein: CASSPHSGSHEQFF.

The gene calls are TRBV6-4 and TRBJ2-1. Germline V CDR1 and CDR2: MRHNA, SNTAGT. CDR3 length: 12 amino acids. The CDR3 protein is CASTMGDNEQFF.

V usage is TRBV20-1 and J usage is TRBJ2-2; TCRdb selects TRBD1, and the lack of DNA leaves this call unchecked. The CDR3 length is 14 residues. Looked up from germline, CDR1 is DFQATT and CDR2 is SNEGSKA (reference sequence). The CDR3 sequence: CSARDRVRTGELFF.

The chain uses TRBV29-1 and TRBJ2-1. The CDR3 loop spans 14 amino acids. CDR1 and CDR2 from the germline V gene are SQVTM and ANQGSEA. The CDR3 protein is CSVGTTGVNNEQFF.

This chain links TRBV5-8 with TRBJ2-1; with no DNA, the TCRdb D assignment of TRBD2 cannot be verified. The CDR3 covers 11 residues. The germline V gene encodes CDR1 SGHTS and CDR2 YDEGEE. CDR3 residues: CASSSGLAGFF. Combining the CDR3 with reference TRBV5-8 and TRBJ2-1 gives the whole variable domain EAGVTQSPTHLIKTRGQQATLRCSPISGHTSVYWYQQALGLGLQFLLWYDEGEERNRGNFPPRFSGRQFPNYSSELNVNALELEDSALYLCASSSGLAGFFGPGTRLTVL.

This chain joins TRBV12-3 or TRBV12-4 and TRBJ2-5; the D gene TCRdb calls, TRBD1, cannot be checked with no DNA. The CDR3 loop spans 15 amino acids. CDR3: CASSRVRLNQETQYF.

V and J are TRBV7-8 and TRBJ2-7; the TCRdb call, TRBD1, lacks DNA for checking. Germline values: CDR1 SGHVS, CDR2 FQNEAQ. The CDR3 has 15 amino acids. The CDR3 region is CASRGLQGASYEQYF.

The V and J genes are TRBV6-4 and TRBJ2-1; TCRdb calls TRBD1, which cannot be checked without DNA. Germline CDR1 MRHNA, CDR2 SNTAGT. The CDR3 covers 15 residues. This CDR3 reads CASSSTGLSYNEQFF.

The CDR3 sequence: CATSAQGGNYEQYF. The chain recombines TRBV24-1 with TRBJ2-7; the D call of TRBD1 rests on TCRdb alone, since no DNA is present to check it. The CDR3 length is 14 residues. Germline V gene sequence: CDR1 KGHDR, CDR2 SFDVKD.

The V gene is TRBV5-1, the J gene TRBJ1-3; the TRBD1 assignment by TCRdb is unverifiable without DNA. This CDR3 contains 16 residues. Germline lookup yields CDR1 SGHRS and CDR2 YFSETQ. Here the CDR3 reads CASSRTGSGAGNTIYF.

This chain connects TRBV19 to TRBJ2-1; TCRdb's D call of TRBD1 is untestable without DNA. Germline assignment: CDR1 LNHDA and CDR2 SQIVND (reference sequence). The CDR3 is made up of 15 amino acids. Here the CDR3 reads CASSIGTGGGYEQFF.

The chain recombines TRBV20-1 with TRBJ2-1; TCRdb reports TRBD1, a call that lacks DNA to check it against. The CDR3 has 12 amino acids. CDR1 is DFQATT and CDR2 is SNEGSKA in the germline V gene (reference sequence). The CDR3: CSANRGPGEQFF.

The chain combines TRBV3-1 with TRBJ2-5; TCRdb's D gene call, TRBD2, goes unchecked for lack of DNA. The CDR3 consists of 18 residues. Germline-derived CDR1 and CDR2 are LGHDT and YNNKEL (reference sequence). CDR3 region: CASSQDSKGLARGETQYF.

The V call is TRBV19, the J call TRBJ1-4; TCRdb's D gene call, TRBD1, goes unchecked for lack of DNA. Germline V gene data show CDR1 as LNHDA and CDR2 as SQIVND (reference sequence). CDR3 length equals 16 residues. Here the CDR3 reads CASSILNRGRNEKLFF.

The V call is TRBV10-2, the J call TRBJ1-6. CDR1 WSHSY and CDR2 SAAADI come from the germline V gene. There are 14 residues in the CDR3. The CDR3: CASKAGSYNSPLHF.

The chain employs TRBV5-1 and TRBJ2-5; TCRdb picks TRBD2, but there is no DNA to check that call. CDR1 and CDR2 from the germline V gene are SGHRS and YFSETQ. The CDR3 has 16 residues. This CDR3 is CASSLLPTGREETQYF. The complete variable domain, with remaining parts taken from reference TRBV5-1 and TRBJ2-5, reads KAGVTQTPRYLIKTRGQQVTLSCSPISGHRSVSWYQQTPGQGLQFLFEYFSETQRNKGNFPGRFSGRQFSNSRSEMNVSTLELGDSALYLCASSLLPTGREETQYFGPGTRLLVL.

The chain has TRBV20-1 and TRBJ2-1; TCRdb proposes TRBD2, but this gene call is untestable without DNA. CDR3 size: 12 residues. From germline, CDR1 is DFQATT and CDR2 SNEGSKA (reference sequence). The CDR3 protein is CSADGTSNEQFF.

This sequence joins TRBV28 and TRBJ1-2; no DNA is available, so the TRBD1 call from TCRdb remains unchecked. There are 12 residues in the CDR3. Germline-derived CDR1 and CDR2 are MDHEN and SYDVKM. The CDR3 region is CASSPPGYGYTF.

The chain is built from TRBV28 and TRBJ2-3. Germline V gene sequence: CDR1 MDHEN, CDR2 SYDVKM. The CDR3 loop spans 14 amino acids. CDR3 amino acids: CASSPQSVQDTQYF.